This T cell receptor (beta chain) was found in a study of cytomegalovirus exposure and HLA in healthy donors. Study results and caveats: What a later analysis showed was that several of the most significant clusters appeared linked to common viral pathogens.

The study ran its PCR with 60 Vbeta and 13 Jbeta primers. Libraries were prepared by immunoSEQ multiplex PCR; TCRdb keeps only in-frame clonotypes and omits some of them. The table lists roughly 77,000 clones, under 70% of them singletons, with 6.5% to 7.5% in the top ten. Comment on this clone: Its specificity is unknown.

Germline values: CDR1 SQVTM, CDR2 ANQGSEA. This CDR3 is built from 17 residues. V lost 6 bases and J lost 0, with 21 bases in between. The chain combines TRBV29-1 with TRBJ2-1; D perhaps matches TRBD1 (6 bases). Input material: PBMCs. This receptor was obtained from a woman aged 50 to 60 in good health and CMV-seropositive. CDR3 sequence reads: CSVPVAGQSSSYNEQFF. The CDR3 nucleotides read TGCAGCGTCCCCGTGGCAGGACAGTCTAGCTCCTACAATGAGCAGTTCTTC.